What follows are 5 T cell receptor beta chains derived from one specimen sequenced in a study of synovial regulatory T cells in juvenile arthritis. The table came from immunoSEQ multiplex PCR; TCRdb's copy has only in-frame clones and leaves some out. Recorded for this sample: about 9,900 clones. Study-wide points: Blood Treg cells that were inflammation-associated showed lower TCR diversity than other blood Treg cells.

Antigens of these TCRs are unknown. Material for sequencing was Treg cells from blood. Subset indicated: HLA-DR+ inflammation-associated blood Treg cells. The source of these receptors is a donor aged 2-35 years with juvenile idiopathic arthritis.

The chain couples TRBV2 to TRBJ2-7; TCRdb selects TRBD2, and the lack of DNA leaves this call unchecked. CDR1 is SNHLY and CDR2 is FYNNEI in the germline V gene. CDR3 length: 11 amino acids. Nucleotide data are not available. CDR3 amino acids: CASSQTDEQYF.

The gene calls are TRBV4-2 and TRBJ2-1; the TCRdb call, TRBD2, lacks DNA for checking. The CDR3 covers 16 residues. No nucleotide data were recorded. Germline CDR1 LGHNA, CDR2 YNFKEQ. The CDR3 loop reads CASSQDGGGGPNEQFF.

The chain uses TRBV6-1 and TRBJ2-7. CDR1 is MNHNS, CDR2 SASEGT, per germline. This CDR3 spans 11 amino acids. No coding sequence is recorded. CDR3: CASSERTEQYF.

The rearrangement joins TRBV2 to TRBJ2-6; TCRdb calls TRBD1, which cannot be checked without DNA. Germline V lookup: CDR1 SNHLY, CDR2 FYNNEI. The CDR3 has 15 residues. DNA for this receptor is not on file. The CDR3 loop reads CASGQGASGANVLTF.

The chain couples TRBV5-1 to TRBJ1-2. From germline, CDR1 is SGHRS and CDR2 YFSETQ. This CDR3 spans 14 amino acids. DNA is not on record. The CDR3 is CASSSQGGGHGYTF. Using reference TRBV5-1 and TRBJ1-2 for the parts outside the CDR3, the full variable domain is KAGVTQTPRYLIKTRGQQVTLSCSPISGHRSVSWYQQTPGQGLQFLFEYFSETQRNKGNFPGRFSGRQFSNSRSEMNVSTLELGDSALYLCASSSQGGGHGYTFGSGTRLTVV.